This passage covers 22 T cell receptor beta chains from one sample sequenced in a study of cytomegalovirus exposure and HLA in healthy donors. Primers: 60 Vbeta forward and 13 Jbeta reverse. Using immunoSEQ multiplex PCR, the repertoire was profiled, and TCRdb retains in-frame clones only, with some absent. This table holds fewer than 250,000 clones. Sequencing input: PBMCs. The receptors shown here come from a woman aged 25 to 39 in good health and CMV-seropositive.

The chain recombines TRBV4-3 with TRBJ1-2; a possible D gene is TRBD1 (5 bases). The CDR3 loop spans 16 amino acids. The V end was cut by 0 bases, the J end by 4 bases, with 15 bases between. CDR1 is LGHNA and CDR2 is YSLEER in the germline V gene. The CDR3 protein is CASSQDPGLGGYGYTF. The CDR3 DNA is TGCGCCAGCAGCCAAGATCCTGGACTGGGGGGCTATGGCTACACCTTC.

V usage is TRBV7-2 and J usage is TRBJ1-6; D remains unclear. This CDR3 has 15 amino acids. V lost 1 base and J 1 base, leaving 5 bases between the germline ends. Germline lookup yields CDR1 SGHTA and CDR2 FQGNSA. The CDR3 region is CASSLVASYNSPLHF. As DNA, the CDR3 is TGTGCCAGCAGCTTAGTCGCGTCCTATAATTCACCCCTCCACTTT. Based on the CDR3 plus reference TRBV7-2 and TRBJ1-6, the full variable domain is GAGVSQSPSNKVTEKGKDVELRCDPISGHTALYWYRQSLGQGLEFLIYFQGNSAPDKSGLPSDRFSAERTGGSVSTLTIQRTQQEDSAVYLCASSLVASYNSPLHFGNGTRLTVT.

The rearrangement links TRBV9 to TRBJ1-3; D may be TRBD1 (5 bases). The V gene's germline CDR1 is SGDLS and CDR2 YYNGEE. There are 13 residues in the CDR3. Deletions cut 4 bases from V and 5 bases from J, with 10 bases between. The CDR3 is CASSQGKRNTIYF. The DNA of the CDR3 is TGTGCCAGCAGCCAGGGCAAAAGAAACACCATATATTTT.

The V and J genes are TRBV5-6 and TRBJ2-1, with 15 nucleotides matching TRBD2. Germline-derived CDR1 and CDR2 are SGHDT and YYEEEE. Trimming at V came to 6 bases and at J to 5 bases, leaving 3 bases not matched to a gene. This CDR3 is 15 amino acids long. This chain's CDR3 is CASKGLAGGHNEQFF. In DNA, the CDR3 is TGTGCCAGCAAAGGACTAGCGGGAGGGCACAATGAGCAGTTCTTC.

The rearrangement joins TRBV4-3 to TRBJ2-7; D is unclear. This CDR3 comprises 13 residues. V lost 0 bases to trimming and J lost 6 bases, with 9 bases between them. Germline lookup yields CDR1 LGHNA and CDR2 YSLEER. The CDR3 region is CASSQDGVREQYF. Here the CDR3 DNA reads TGCGCCAGCAGCCAAGATGGAGTGCGCGAGCAGTACTTC.

V and J are TRBV2 and TRBJ2-1, with 7 bases matching TRBD2. This CDR3 has 15 amino acids. V lost 6 bases and J lost 6; bases outside the gene matches: 11. In germline, CDR1 is SNHLY, CDR2 FYNNEI. The CDR3 coding sequence is TGTGCCAGCAGCCCCGGACTAGTTTGGGGCAATGAGCAGTTCTTC. Residues: CASSPGLVWGNEQFF.

The chain recombines TRBV7-8 with TRBJ1-5, with TRBD1 identical over 8 bases. Germline trimming cut 5 bases from V and 2 bases from J; bases unmatched to any gene: 8. This CDR3 contains 16 residues. The germline gives CDR1 SGHVS, CDR2 FQNEAQ. CDR3 nucleotide sequence: TGTGCCAGCAGCCTCGGACAGGGAAGGGGCAATCAGCCCCAGCATTTT. The encoded protein is CASSLGQGRGNQPQHF.

V is TRBV9 and J is TRBJ2-1; 10 bases are a match to TRBD2. CDR3 size: 17 residues. Germline CDR1 reads SGDLS; CDR2 reads YYNGEE. Trimming removed 4 bases from V and 5 bases from J; junction bases left unmatched: 12. CDR3 amino acids: CASSLGSSGRQNNEQFF. The CDR3 DNA reads TGTGCCAGCAGCCTCGGTAGTAGCGGGAGGCAAAACAATGAGCAGTTCTTC. Full variable domain (outside the CDR3, taken from reference TRBV9 and TRBJ2-1): DSGVTQTPKHLITATGQRVTLRCSPRSGDLSVYWYQQSLDQGLQFLIQYYNGEERAKGNILERFSAQQFPDLHSELNLSSLELGDSALYFCASSLGSSGRQNNEQFFGPGTRLTVL.

The chain couples TRBV27 to TRBJ2-6; possible D gene TRBD1, 5 bases. Trimming left V 0 bases short and J 1 base short, with 13 bases between. The CDR3 is made up of 18 amino acids. Per germline, CDR1 MNHEY and CDR2 SMNVEV (reference sequence). CDR3 protein: CASSLSPGHRSGANVLTF. The CDR3 coding sequence is TGTGCCAGCAGTTTATCACCCGGACACCGATCTGGGGCCAACGTCCTGACTTTC. Full variable domain (rest looked up from reference TRBV27 and TRBJ2-6): EAQVTQNPRYLITVTGKKLTVTCSQNMNHEYMSWYRQDPGLGLRQIYYSMNVEVTDKGDVPEGYKVSRKEKRNFPLILESPSPNQTSLYFCASSLSPGHRSGANVLTFGAGSRLTVL.

The CDR3 loop is CASSSSGGIADTQYF. The CDR3 coding sequence is TGTGCCAGCAGTTCGTCGGGGGGGATAGCAGATACGCAGTATTTT. The chain combines TRBV6-5 with TRBJ2-3, with 8 bases that match TRBD2. Germline loops: CDR1 MNHEY, CDR2 SVGAGI. V was pared by 4 bases and J by 4 bases, with 7 bases of the junction left unmatched. The CDR3 contains 15 residues.

V gene TRBV2 combines with J gene TRBJ1-6; the match to TRBD1 covers 8 bases. The CDR3 has 14 residues. V gave up 3 bases and J gave up 14 bases; unmatched junction bases: 9. Germline values: CDR1 SNHLY, CDR2 FYNNEI. CDR3 coding DNA: TGTGCCAGCAGTGATCGGACAGGGACCTCATCCCTCCACTTT. It is translated as CASSDRTGTSSLHF.

The chain recombines TRBV28 with TRBJ2-7; D not resolved. The ends were cut back, 3 bases at V and 0 bases at J, with 6 bases in the middle. The CDR3 is 13 residues long. Per germline, CDR1 MDHEN and CDR2 SYDVKM. The CDR3 DNA reads TGTGCCAGCAGTTTCCGCAGCTCCTACGAGCAGTACTTC. Its protein is CASSFRSSYEQYF.

The chain carries TRBV18 and TRBJ2-7; 11 positions agree with TRBD2. The CDR3 has 15 residues. V lost 5 bases, J lost 3 bases, and 6 bases stayed unmatched. Germline CDR1 is KGHSH and CDR2 is LQKENI. The CDR3 sequence: CASSSASGRLYEQYF. The CDR3, as DNA: TGTGCCAGCTCATCGGCTAGCGGGAGGCTCTACGAGCAGTACTTC.

The chain is built from TRBV5-6 and TRBJ2-7, with 9 bases matching TRBD2. There are 17 residues in the CDR3. From germline, CDR1 is SGHDT and CDR2 YYEEEE. J was trimmed by 2 bases and V by 3 bases; bases with no gene match: 12. The CDR3: CASSSVIPGLAPYEQYF. The CDR3 nucleotides read TGTGCCAGCAGCTCCGTCATACCGGGACTAGCCCCCTACGAGCAGTACTTC.

Notes on this clone: One junction end does not reproduce the germline sequence, and a read error may be involved. This chain uses TRBV4-1 with TRBJ2-3; 8 bases align to TRBD2. Germline V lookup: CDR1 MGHRA, CDR2 YSYEKL. This CDR3 is built from 15 residues. DNA for the CDR3: TGCGCCAGCAGTCAAGTGACTAGCGGCACAGATACGCAGTATTTT. This sequence encodes CASSQVTSGTDTQYF.

Note on this clone: Other nucleotide sequences in the sample specify the same CDR3. The chain uses TRBV2 and TRBJ2-7; 8 nucleotides line up with TRBD2. Germline V gene data show CDR1 as SNHLY and CDR2 as FYNNEI. The CDR3 totals 13 residues. The V and J ends lost 6 bases and 3 bases, in that order; junction bases with no gene match: 4. This CDR3 reads CASRDREGYEQYF. The CDR3 DNA follows: TGTGCCAGCAGGGACCGGGAGGGCTACGAGCAGTACTTC. Using reference TRBV2 and TRBJ2-7 for the parts outside the CDR3, the full variable domain is EPEVTQTPSHQVTQMGQEVILRCVPISNHLYFYWYRQILGQKVEFLVSFYNNEISEKSEIFDDQFSVERPDGSNFTLKIRSTKLEDSAMYFCASRDREGYEQYFGPGTRLTVT.

V is TRBV7-6 and J is TRBJ2-3, with TRBD2 as a possible D gene (5 bases). The V end was cut by 5 bases, the J end by 2 bases, with 14 bases between. Germline V gives CDR1 SGHVS, CDR2 FNYEAQ. This CDR3 has 15 residues. The CDR3 DNA is TGTGCCAGCAGCAAATCCGGACTTTCCACAGATACGCAGTATTTT. Its translation: CASSKSGLSTDTQYF.

The rearrangement joins TRBV28 to TRBJ1-4; 8 bases align to TRBD1. Trimming at V came to 6 bases and at J to 8 bases, leaving 8 bases not matched to a gene. Germline CDR1 reads MDHEN; CDR2 reads SYDVKM. This CDR3 region has 14 residues. The CDR3 reads CASRADRVYEKLFF. CDR3 sequence (DNA): TGTGCCAGCAGGGCGGACAGGGTTTACGAAAAACTGTTTTTT.

This chain connects TRBV9 to TRBJ1-1; D gene ambiguous. From germline, CDR1 is SGDLS and CDR2 YYNGEE. The ends were cut back, 0 bases at V and 5 bases at J, with 11 bases in the middle. CDR3 length: 14 amino acids. The CDR3 protein is CASSVDLGSTEAFF. The CDR3 bases are TGTGCCAGCAGCGTAGATCTAGGGAGTACTGAAGCTTTCTTT.

The chain joins TRBV20-1 to TRBJ1-2; weak D call: TRBD1 (5 bases). The CDR3 loop spans 11 amino acids. Trimming took off 4 bases at V and 6 bases at J, with 9 bases between the two ends. Germline V gives CDR1 DFQATT, CDR2 SNEGSKA (reference sequence). The CDR3 bases are TGCAGTGCTAACCAGGGCCATGGCTACACCTTC. This codes for CSANQGHGYTF.

This rearrangement joins TRBV9 to TRBJ2-1; D is perhaps TRBD1 (6 bases). Trimming cost V 7 bases and J 9 bases, with 11 bases left between them. This CDR3 is built from 11 residues. CDR1 is SGDLS, CDR2 YYNGEE, per germline. This CDR3 is CASGQYGEQFF. The CDR3 DNA sequence: TGTGCCAGCGGACAGTATGGTGAGCAGTTCTTC.

The V gene is TRBV5-1, the J gene TRBJ2-2; TRBD2 aligns across 16 bases. Trimming took 0 bases from V and 5 from J; bases not matched to a gene: 10. The germline gives CDR1 SGHRS, CDR2 YFSETQ. The CDR3 runs 20 residues. CDR3: CASSLEPGLAGGPGTGELFF. The CDR3 DNA reads TGCGCCAGCAGCTTGGAACCGGGACTAGCGGGAGGGCCCGGGACCGGGGAGCTGTTTTTT.